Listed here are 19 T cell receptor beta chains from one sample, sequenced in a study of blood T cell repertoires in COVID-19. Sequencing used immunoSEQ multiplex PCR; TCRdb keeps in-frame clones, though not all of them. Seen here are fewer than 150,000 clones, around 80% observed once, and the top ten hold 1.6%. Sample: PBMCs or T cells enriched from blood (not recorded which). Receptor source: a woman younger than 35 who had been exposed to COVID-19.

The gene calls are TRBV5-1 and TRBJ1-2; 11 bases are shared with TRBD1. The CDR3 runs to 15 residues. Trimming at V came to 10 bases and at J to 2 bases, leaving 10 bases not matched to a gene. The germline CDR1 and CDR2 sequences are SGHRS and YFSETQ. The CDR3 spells CALPWTGGSNYGYTF. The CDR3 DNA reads TGCGCCTTACCCTGGACAGGGGGCTCGAACTATGGCTACACCTTC.

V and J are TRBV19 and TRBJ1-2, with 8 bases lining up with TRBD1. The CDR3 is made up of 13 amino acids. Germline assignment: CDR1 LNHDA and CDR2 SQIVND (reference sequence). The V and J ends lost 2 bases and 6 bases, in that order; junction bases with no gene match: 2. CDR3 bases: TGTGCCAGTAGTATACCCAGGGGGCATGGCTACACCTTC. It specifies CASSIPRGHGYTF.

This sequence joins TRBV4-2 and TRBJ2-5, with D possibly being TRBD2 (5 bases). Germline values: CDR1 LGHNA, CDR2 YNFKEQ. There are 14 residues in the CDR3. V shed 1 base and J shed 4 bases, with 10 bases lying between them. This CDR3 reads CASSQGLAPETQYF. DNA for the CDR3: TGTGCCAGCAGCCAAGGGCTAGCCCCAGAGACCCAGTACTTC.

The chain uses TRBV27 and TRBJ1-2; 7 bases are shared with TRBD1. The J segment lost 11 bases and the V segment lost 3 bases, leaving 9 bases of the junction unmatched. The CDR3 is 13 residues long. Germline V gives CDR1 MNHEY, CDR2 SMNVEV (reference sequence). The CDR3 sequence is CASSFQGDKRYTF. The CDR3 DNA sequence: TGTGCCAGCAGTTTTCAGGGGGACAAGAGATACACCTTC.

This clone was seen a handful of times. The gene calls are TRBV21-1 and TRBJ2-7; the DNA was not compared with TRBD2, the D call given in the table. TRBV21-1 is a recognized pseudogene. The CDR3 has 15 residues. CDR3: CASTAKYGVSYEQYF. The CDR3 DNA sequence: TGTGCCAGCACCGCAAAATACGGGGTCTCCTACGAGCAGTACTTC.

The CDR3 region is CATSGDKNTEAFF. The DNA for the CDR3 is TGTGCCACCAGCGGGGACAAGAACACTGAAGCTTTCTTT. The chain has TRBV15 and TRBJ1-1; D is perhaps TRBD1 (6 bases). Trimming took off 5 bases at V and 1 base at J, with 8 bases between the two ends. CDR3 length equals 13 residues. CDR1 and CDR2 (germline): LNHNV, YYDKDF (reference sequence).

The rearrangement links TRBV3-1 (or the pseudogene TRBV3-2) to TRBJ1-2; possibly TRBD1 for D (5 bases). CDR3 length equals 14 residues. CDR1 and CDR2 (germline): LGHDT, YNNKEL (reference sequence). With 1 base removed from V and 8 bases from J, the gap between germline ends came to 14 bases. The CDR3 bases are TGTGCCAGCAGCCAAGTCACAGGAAGCCGGGGCTACACCTTC. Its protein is CASSQVTGSRGYTF.

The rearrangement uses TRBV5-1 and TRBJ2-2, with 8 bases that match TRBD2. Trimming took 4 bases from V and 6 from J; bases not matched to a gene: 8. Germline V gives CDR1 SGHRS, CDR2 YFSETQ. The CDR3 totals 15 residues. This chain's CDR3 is CASSPPGLGAGELFF. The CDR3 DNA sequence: TGCGCCAGCAGCCCACCGGGACTAGGGGCCGGGGAGCTGTTTTTT.

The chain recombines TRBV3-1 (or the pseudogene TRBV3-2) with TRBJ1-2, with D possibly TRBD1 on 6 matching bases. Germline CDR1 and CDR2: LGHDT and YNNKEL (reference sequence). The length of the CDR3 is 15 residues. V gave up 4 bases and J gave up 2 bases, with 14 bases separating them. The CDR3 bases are TGTGCCAGCAGCCGAACGACAGGTCAAAACTATGGCTACACCTTC. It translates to CASSRTTGQNYGYTF.

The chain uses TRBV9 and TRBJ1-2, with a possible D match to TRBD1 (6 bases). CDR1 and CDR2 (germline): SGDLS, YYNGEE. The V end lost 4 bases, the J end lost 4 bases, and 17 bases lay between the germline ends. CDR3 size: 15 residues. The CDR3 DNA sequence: TGTGCCAGCAGCTCGTCCTACAGGGTGCCCTATGGCTACACCTTC. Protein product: CASSSSYRVPYGYTF.

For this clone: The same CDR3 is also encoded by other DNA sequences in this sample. DNA of the CDR3: TGTGCCAGCAGTCCCCAGGGATATGGCTACACCTTC. Its translation: CASSPQGYGYTF. J is TRBJ1-2 and V is TRBV12-3 or TRBV12-4; D perhaps matches TRBD1 (5 bases). V was cut by 5 bases and J by 5 bases, with 9 bases left in between. The CDR3 covers 12 residues.

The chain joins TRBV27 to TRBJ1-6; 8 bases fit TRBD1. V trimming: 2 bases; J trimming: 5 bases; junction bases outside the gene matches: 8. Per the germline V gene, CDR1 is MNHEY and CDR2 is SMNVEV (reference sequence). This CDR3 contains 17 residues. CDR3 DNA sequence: TGTGCCAGCAGTTTAAGGATCTCGGGACAGGATAATTCACCCCTCCACTTT. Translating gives CASSLRISGQDNSPLHF.

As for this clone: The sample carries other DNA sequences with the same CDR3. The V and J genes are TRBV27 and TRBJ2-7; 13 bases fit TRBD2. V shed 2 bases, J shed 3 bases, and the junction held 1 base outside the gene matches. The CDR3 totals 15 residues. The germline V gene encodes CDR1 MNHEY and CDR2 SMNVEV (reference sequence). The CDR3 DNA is TGTGCCAGCAGTTTAGGACTAGCGGGGGTCTACGAGCAGTACTTC. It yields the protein CASSLGLAGVYEQYF.

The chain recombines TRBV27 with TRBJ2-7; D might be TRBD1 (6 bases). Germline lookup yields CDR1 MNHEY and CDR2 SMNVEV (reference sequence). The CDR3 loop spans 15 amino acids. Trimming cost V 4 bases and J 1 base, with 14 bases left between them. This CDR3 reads CASSSAGTPSYEQYF. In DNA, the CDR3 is TGTGCCAGCAGTTCCGCCGGGACACCTTCCTACGAGCAGTACTTC.

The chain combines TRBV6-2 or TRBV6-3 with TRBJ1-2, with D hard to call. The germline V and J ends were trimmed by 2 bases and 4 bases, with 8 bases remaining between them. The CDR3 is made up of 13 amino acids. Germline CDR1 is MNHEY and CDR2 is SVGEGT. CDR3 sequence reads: CASSYTAGYGYTF. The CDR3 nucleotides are TGTGCCAGCAGTTACACGGCAGGCTATGGCTACACCTTC.

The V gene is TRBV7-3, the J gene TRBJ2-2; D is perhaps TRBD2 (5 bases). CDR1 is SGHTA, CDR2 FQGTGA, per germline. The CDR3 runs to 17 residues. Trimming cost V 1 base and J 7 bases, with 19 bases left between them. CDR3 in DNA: TGTGCCAGCAGCTTAAGTCGCGCCCGGGAAGGGAGCGGGGAGCTGTTTTTT. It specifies CASSLSRAREGSGELFF.

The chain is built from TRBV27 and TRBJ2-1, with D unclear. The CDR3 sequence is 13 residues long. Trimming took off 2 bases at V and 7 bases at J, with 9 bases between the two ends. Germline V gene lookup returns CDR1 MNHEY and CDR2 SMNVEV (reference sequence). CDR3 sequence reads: CASSLDSWNEQFF. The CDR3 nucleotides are TGTGCCAGCAGTTTAGATAGCTGGAATGAGCAGTTCTTC.

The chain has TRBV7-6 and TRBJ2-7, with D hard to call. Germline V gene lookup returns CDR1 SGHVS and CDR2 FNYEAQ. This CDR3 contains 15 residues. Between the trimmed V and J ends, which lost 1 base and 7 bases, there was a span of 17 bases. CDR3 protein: CASSLDALVTGEQYF. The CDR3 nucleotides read TGTGCCAGCAGCTTAGATGCCCTTGTTACCGGGGAGCAGTACTTC. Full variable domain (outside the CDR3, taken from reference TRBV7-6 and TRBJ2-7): GAGVSQSPRYKVTKRGQDVALRCDPISGHVSLYWYRQALGQGPEFLTYFNYEAQQDKSGLPNDRFSAERPEGSISTLTIQRTEQRDSAMYRCASSLDALVTGEQYFGPGTRLTVT.

The DNA of the CDR3 is TGTGCCAGCAGGACTAGCGGCCCTATCTTCAATGAGCAGTTCTTC. This encodes CASRTSGPIFNEQFF. This chain joins TRBV5-6 and TRBJ2-1, with TRBD2 matching over 9 bases. V trimming: 5 bases; J trimming: 6 bases; junction bases outside the gene matches: 9. This CDR3 spans 15 amino acids. In germline, CDR1 is SGHDT, CDR2 YYEEEE. The full variable domain, completed using reference TRBV5-6 and TRBJ2-1, is DAGVTQSPTHLIKTRGQQVTLRCSPKSGHDTVSWYQQALGQGPQFIFQYYEEEERQRGNFPDRFSGHQFPNYSSELNVNALLLGDSALYLCASRTSGPIFNEQFFGPGTRLTVL.